The 8 T cell receptor beta chains reported below all come from one sample, sequenced in a study of blood T cells in healthy people across ages. Through a sample-barcoded 5' primer and a J-beta primer mix, a second PCR was run for about 7 to 12 cycles. TCRdb recomputed calls from the 5' RACE reads with MiXCR, one row per CDR3 protein. The sample records 800,000 to 950,000 distinct CDR3 sequences, around 36% being singletons. Sequenced input: blood. The receptors shown here come from a man in his late teens or twenties in good health.

This clonotype was detected only a few times. The rearrangement joins TRBV9 to TRBJ2-3; D remains unclear. CDR1 SGDLS and CDR2 YYNGEE come from the germline V gene. The V gene lost 4 bases and the J gene lost 3 bases, with 9 bases spanning the gap. This CDR3 has 13 amino acids. The CDR3 reads CASSNSGTDTQYF. In nucleotides, the CDR3 is TGTGCCAGCAGCAATTCCGGGACAGATACGCAGTATTTT.

There are a few counts of this clonotype. This rearrangement joins TRBV4-1 to TRBJ2-1, with 12 bases matching TRBD2. CDR3 length: 16 residues. Germline V gives CDR1 MGHRA, CDR2 YSYEKL. V shed 4 bases, J shed 4 bases, and the junction held 5 bases outside the gene matches. CDR3 residues: CASSPSGGAAYNEQFF. CDR3 nucleotides: TGCGCCAGCAGCCCTAGCGGGGGGGCCGCATACAATGAGCAGTTCTTC.

The chain recombines TRBV12-3 or TRBV12-4 with TRBJ1-6; D might be TRBD1 (5 bases). V was shortened by 8 bases and J by 10 bases, with 15 bases between the two germline ends. The length of the CDR3 is 13 residues. The CDR3 nucleotides read TGTGCCAGCGGACAAGATTGGCACTCACCCCTCCACTTT. This codes for CASGQDWHSPLHF.

This chain connects TRBV28 to TRBJ2-1; 7 nucleotides agree with TRBD1. The V gene end was trimmed by 6 bases and the J gene end by 0 bases; junction bases not matched to a gene: 8. Germline loops: CDR1 MDHEN, CDR2 SYDVKM. This CDR3 has 16 residues. The CDR3 region is CASRAQGQSSYNEQFF. In nucleotides, the CDR3 is TGTGCCAGCAGGGCACAGGGGCAAAGCTCCTACAATGAGCAGTTCTTC.

CDR3 DNA sequence: TGTGCCTGGACCCCACAGGGGGCCCGCACAGATACGCAGTATTTT. This translates into CAWTPQGARTDTQYF. The chain joins TRBV30 to TRBJ2-3, with TRBD1 identical over 9 bases. V shed 4 bases and J 1 base; nucleotides not matched to a gene: 6. CDR3 length: 15 amino acids. Germline CDR1 and CDR2: GTSNPN and SVGIG (reference sequence).

This clonotype has a count of ten or more. This chain connects TRBV7-2 to TRBJ1-2; 7 positions agree with TRBD1. CDR1 is SGHTA and CDR2 is FQGNSA in the germline V gene. The CDR3 is 14 residues long. Unmatched junction bases numbered 5, after V lost 3 bases and J lost 4 bases. The CDR3 coding sequence is TGTGCCAGCAGCTTGGACGGACAGGTCTATGGCTACACCTTC. Amino acids: CASSLDGQVYGYTF.

The chain uses TRBV7-9 and TRBJ2-7; tentative D call: TRBD2 (6 bases). Germline CDR1 SEHNR, CDR2 FQNEAQ (reference sequence). The CDR3 sequence is 15 residues long. The V gene lost 4 bases and the J gene lost 2 bases, with 15 bases spanning the gap. CDR3 bases: TGTGCCAGCAGCTCCCCGGGACTCAAGACCTACGAGCAGTACTTC. It encodes CASSSPGLKTYEQYF. Looking up the rest from reference TRBV7-9 and TRBJ2-7 gives the full variable domain: DTGVSQNPRHKITKRGQNVTFRCDPISEHNRLYWYRQTLGQGPEFLTYFQNEAQLEKSRLLSDRFSAERPKGSFSTLEIQRTEQGDSAMYLCASSSPGLKTYEQYFGPGTRLTVT.

The chain couples TRBV2 to TRBJ1-1; a possible D gene is TRBD1 (6 bases). CDR1 is SNHLY, CDR2 FYNNEI, per germline. Trimming cost V 3 bases and J 1 base, with 12 bases left between them. The CDR3 extends over 15 amino acids. Here the CDR3 DNA reads TGTGCCAGCAGTGACCGGGGGGCTGGGAACACTGAAGCTTTCTTT. Translated, it gives CASSDRGAGNTEAFF.